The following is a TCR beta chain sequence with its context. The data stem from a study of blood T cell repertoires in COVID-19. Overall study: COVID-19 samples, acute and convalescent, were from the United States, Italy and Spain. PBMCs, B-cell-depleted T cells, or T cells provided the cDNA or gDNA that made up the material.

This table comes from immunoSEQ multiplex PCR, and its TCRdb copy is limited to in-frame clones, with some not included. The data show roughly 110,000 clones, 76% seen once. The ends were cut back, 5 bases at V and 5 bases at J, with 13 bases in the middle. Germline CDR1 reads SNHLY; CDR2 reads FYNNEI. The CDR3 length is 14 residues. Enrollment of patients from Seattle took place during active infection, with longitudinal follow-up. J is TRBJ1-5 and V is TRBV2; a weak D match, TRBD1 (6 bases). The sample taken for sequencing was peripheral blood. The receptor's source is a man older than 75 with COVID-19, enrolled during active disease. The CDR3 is CASSNYRDDQPQHF. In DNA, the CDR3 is TGTGCCAGCAGTAATTACAGGGACGATCAGCCCCAGCATTTT.